This T cell receptor beta chain was found in a study of blood T cell repertoires in COVID-19. Generated by immunoSEQ multiplex PCR, the TCRdb table keeps only in-frame clones and is missing some. Here the sample spans approximately 40,000 clones, about 86% being singletons. V dropped 4 bases and J dropped 5 bases, with 9 bases sitting between them. There are 13 residues in the CDR3. Germline V CDR1 and CDR2: LGHNA, YNFKEQ. This chain joins TRBV4-2 and TRBJ1-5; D gene unclear. The specimen was peripheral blood. The receptor was isolated from a human donor in a cohort sampled during active COVID-19. As DNA, the CDR3 is TGTGCCAGCAGCCGAGTTAAAGATCAGCCCCAGCATTTT. It encodes CASSRVKDQPQHF.